Listed below are T cell receptor beta chains from one sample, sequenced in a study of CD8 T cells in ankylosing spondylitis. A single record per CDR3 protein comes from TCRdb applying MiXCR to the 5' RACE reads. The table records more than 300,000 distinct CDR3 sequences, around a tenth of them present only once. The material sequenced was blood, either unsorted or a sorted T cell fraction (not recorded which). These receptor sequences come from a female donor with ankylosing spondylitis or in good health (not recorded which). Both conserved end residues are part of each CDR3. D genes are given only for firm matches. Size values are once, few and many counts, or a class for expanded clones, and some rows have none.

cdr3_nt cdr3_aa clone_size j_call v_call d_call
TGTGCCAGCAGTTTATCCGGGACAGGGGTCTACGAGCAGTACTTC CASSLSGTGVYEQYF few TRBJ2-7 TRBV12-3/TRBV12-4 TRBD1
TGCGCCAGCAGCTTGGCCGGACAGGGAGGCACAGATACGCAGTATTTT CASSLAGQGGTDTQYF many TRBJ2-3 TRBV5-1 TRBD1
TGTGCCACCAGCAGAGTACTAGCGCAACAGTACTTC CATSRVLAQQYF - TRBJ2-5 TRBV15 TRBD2
TGTGCCAGCACCTGGAAGTACACAGATACGCAGTATTTT CASTWKYTDTQYF few TRBJ2-3 TRBV27 -
TGCGCCAGCAGCCAAGATGTACAGGGTAATTCACCCCTCCACTTT CASSQDVQGNSPLHF many TRBJ1-6 TRBV4-1 -
TGCAGCGTGGCCGCACTAGCGGGAGGGCCGGGTGAGCAGTTCTTC CSVAALAGGPGEQFF - TRBJ2-1 TRBV29-1 TRBD2
TGTGCCAGCAGCAAAGGGATAAGGGGAAACGAGCAGTACTTC CASSKGIRGNEQYF many TRBJ2-7 TRBV6-2/TRBV6-3 -
TGCGCCAGCAGCCTTACAGGGGTCGGATCAAATTCACCCCTCCACTTT CASSLTGVGSNSPLHF many TRBJ1-6 TRBV5-1 TRBD1
TGTGGCGGACAGCGCACAGATACGCAGTATTTT CGGQRTDTQYF - TRBJ2-3 TRBV2 -
TGTGCCAGCAGCACGGACAGTAAGGGTAGTTCACCCCTCCACTTT CASSTDSKGSSPLHF - TRBJ1-6 TRBV6-1 -
TGTGCCAGCAGCTTAGAAGGTTCCGAGCAGTACTTC CASSLEGSEQYF many TRBJ2-7 TRBV7-2 -
TGTGCCACCCGACAAGAGACCCAGTACTTC CATRQETQYF few TRBJ2-5 TRBV6-6 -
TGTGCCAGCAGTTACTCTAAGACAGGTTACACCGGGGAGCTGTTTTTT CASSYSKTGYTGELFF many TRBJ2-2 TRBV6-2/TRBV6-3 -
TGTGCCACCCGACTTGTTACTGAAGCTTTCTTT CATRLVTEAFF many TRBJ1-1 TRBV12-3/TRBV12-4 -